Listed below are T cell receptor beta chains from one sample, sequenced in a study of cytomegalovirus exposure and HLA in healthy donors. Produced via immunoSEQ multiplex PCR; TCRdb's table is partial and in-frame only. The repertoire holds fewer than 150,000 clones, with about 72% as singletons. Sequenced sample: PBMCs. Receptors originate from a man over 45 in good health and CMV-seropositive. CDR3s include the opening cysteine and the closing phenylalanine or tryptophan. A D gene is named only where the DNA matches it firmly. Rows may omit the clone size; those that give it use once, few, many or a size class.

j_call | clone_size | d_call | v_call | cdr3_nt | cdr3_aa
TRBJ2-3 | NA | NA | TRBV11-2 | TGTGCCAGCAGCCCCCTAGCAGATACGCAGTATTTT | CASSPLADTQYF
TRBJ1-5 | few | TRBD1 | TRBV7-2 | TGTGCCAGCAGCTTAGATGGGACAGTCAATCAGCCCCAGCATTTT | CASSLDGTVNQPQHF
TRBJ2-2 | NA | TRBD2 | TRBV9 | TGTGCCAGCAGCGTAGTCGCTAGCGGGAGTAACACCGGGGAGCTGTTTTTT | CASSVVASGSNTGELFF
TRBJ2-1 | NA | TRBD1 | TRBV29-1 | TGCAGCGTCCGGGACAGGGGCTTCGACAATGAGCAGTTCTTC | CSVRDRGFDNEQFF
TRBJ1-1 | NA | TRBD1 | TRBV30 | TGTGCCTGGAGAGGGACAGGGTTGGATCCTGTCCGGAACACTGAAGCTTTCTTT | CAWRGTGLDPVRNTEAFF
TRBJ1-1 | NA | TRBD1 | TRBV4-3 | TGCGCCAGCGGACGACAGGGGGCAGGGAACACTGAAGCTTTCTTT | CASGRQGAGNTEAFF
TRBJ1-5 | NA | NA | TRBV4-2 | TGTGCCAGCAGCCAAGATAACAGGGAAGCAAATCAGCCCCAGCATTTT | CASSQDNREANQPQHF
TRBJ2-1 | few | TRBD2 | TRBV19 | TGTGCCAGTAGTCGGGGGGAGGTCGACAATGAGCAGTTCTTC | CASSRGEVDNEQFF
TRBJ1-3 | once | TRBD1 | TRBV18 | TGTGCCAGCTCACCAGTACGGGACGACAGGGGCTCTGGAAACACCATATATTTT | CASSPVRDDRGSGNTIYF
TRBJ2-7 | NA | TRBD1 | TRBV2 | TGTGCCAGCCGGACAGGACGCGACGAGCAGTACTTC | CASRTGRDEQYF
TRBJ2-7 | NA | TRBD1 | TRBV6-5 | TGTGCCAGCAGTTGGTCTCACAGGGGGCTTGGCTACGAGCAGTACTTC | CASSWSHRGLGYEQYF
TRBJ2-7 | NA | TRBD2 | TRBV18 | TGTGCCAGCTCACCGGGACTAGCGGGCCTTCCTACCGGGCAGTACTTC | CASSPGLAGLPTGQYF
TRBJ2-5 | NA | TRBD1 | TRBV7-2 | TGTGCCAGCAGCCGAGGACAGGGCCAAGAGACCCAGTACTTC | CASSRGQGQETQYF
TRBJ1-1 | NA | NA | TRBV5-1 | TGCGCCAGCAGCTTGGACTCCTCACAGACGAACACTGAAGCTTTCTTT | CASSLDSSQTNTEAFF
TRBJ2-5 | NA | TRBD2 | TRBV7-6 | TGTGCCAGCAGCCGACTAGCGGAGCAAGAGACCCAGTACTTC | CASSRLAEQETQYF
TRBJ2-7 | NA | TRBD2 | TRBV7-9 | TGTGCCAGCCCCAAGGGCACTAGCGGGATAGACGAGCAGTACTTC | CASPKGTSGIDEQYF
TRBJ2-7 | NA | NA | TRBV4-1 | TGCGCCAGCAGCCAAGGGCAGGGGATATTCCACGAGCAGTACTTC | CASSQGQGIFHEQYF
TRBJ2-7 | NA | NA | TRBV7-2 | TGTGCCAGCAGCCGAGAGGGCGGATCCTACGAGCAGTACTTC | CASSREGGSYEQYF
TRBJ2-2 | once | NA | TRBV5-4 | TGTGCCAGCAGCCCCAGGACCGGGGAGCTGTTTTTT | CASSPRTGELFF
TRBJ1-1 | NA | NA | TRBV30 | TGTGCCTGGAGGGCAGGGGCTAGGACTGAAGCTTTCTTT | CAWRAGARTEAFF
TRBJ2-5 | NA | NA | TRBV7-9 | TGTGCCAGCAGCTTAGAAGGGGGTCGGGGGACCCAGTACTTC | CASSLEGGRGTQYF
TRBJ2-7 | NA | NA | TRBV6-1 | TGTGCCGTGGTGGGGCTAGCGCCCTACGAGCAGTACTTC | CAVVGLAPYEQYF
TRBJ2-7 | NA | NA | TRBV4-2 | TGTGCCAGCAGTCACGACACCACCTACGAGCAGTACTTC | CASSHDTTYEQYF
TRBJ1-1 | NA | TRBD1 | TRBV14 | TGTGCCAGCAGCCAAAACAGGGGGGATAAAGCTTTCTTT | CASSQNRGDKAFF
TRBJ1-2 | NA | TRBD1 | TRBV2 | TGTGCCAGCACCCGGGACAGGGGAGCTGGCTACACCTTC | CASTRDRGAGYTF
TRBJ2-7 | once | NA | TRBV7-9 | TGTGCCAGCAGCTTATCTATTAACTACGAGCAGTACTTC | CASSLSINYEQYF
TRBJ2-5 | NA | NA | TRBV7-9 | TGTGCCAGCAGCTTATCCGGGACTGCGGCAGAGACCCAGTACTTC | CASSLSGTAAETQYF
TRBJ2-6 | NA | NA | TRBV5-4 | TGTGCCAGCAGCTTAAGACAGCACCCCCGAACTGGGGCCAACGTCCTGACTTTC | CASSLRQHPRTGANVLTF
TRBJ1-5 | NA | NA | TRBV6-5 | TGTGCCAGCAGTTACGACGGGTTGGGTCAGCCCCAGCATTTT | CASSYDGLGQPQHF
TRBJ2-1 | NA | TRBD2 | TRBV9 | TGTGCCAGCAGCGTAGGGGTCAGGACTAGCGGTTACAATGAGCAGTTCTTC | CASSVGVRTSGYNEQFF
TRBJ2-3 | NA | NA | TRBV7-9 | TGTGCCAGCAGCTCCCCGGCTGAGGAGGGCGAAACAGATACGCAGTATTTT | CASSSPAEEGETDTQYF
TRBJ1-5 | once | NA | TRBV2 | TGTGCCAGCAGTGAGAGGGAGGGGCATCAGCCCCAGCATTTT | CASSEREGHQPQHF
TRBJ2-2 | NA | TRBD2 | TRBV9 | TGTGCCAGCAGCACCCGACTAGCGCCGAACACCGGGGAGCTGTTTTTT | CASSTRLAPNTGELFF
TRBJ2-2 | NA | NA | TRBV29-1 | TGCAGCGTTCGGCAAAGGCGCGGCACCGGGGAGCTGTTTTTT | CSVRQRRGTGELFF
TRBJ2-5 | few | TRBD1 | TRBV15 | TGTGCCACCAGCAGAGGGTCAGGGGGCGAAGAGACCCAGTACTTC | CATSRGSGGEETQYF
TRBJ1-5 | NA | NA | TRBV7-8 | TGTGCCAGCAGCTTAGGGCAGGGTCAGCCCCAGCATTTT | CASSLGQGQPQHF